This T cell receptor beta chain comes out of a study of CD8+ T cells in alopecia areata. As for the study in general: Among treated patients, oral tofacitinib was administered at 5 to 10 mg twice daily.

Regarding the study as a whole: Affected lesional scalp, above all in alopecia totalis/universalis, was more clonal than normal scalp.

Reverse transcription of extracted RNA yielded cDNA, which provided the sequencing template. Sequencing used immunoSEQ multiplex PCR; TCRdb keeps in-frame clones, though not all of them. The sample consists of some 95,000 clones, around 44% of them appearing once. With respect to this clone: Its antigen is unknown.

This TCR was sampled from a human donor with alopecia areata. The source material was CD4+ T cells sorted from blood.

DNA for the CDR3: TGTGCCAGCAGACTCCCGGGACCAGGAGAGACCCAGTACTTC. Encoded protein: CASRLPGPGETQYF. This rearrangement joins TRBV7-2 to TRBJ2-5, with D perhaps assigned TRBD1 or TRBD2 (5 bases each). Germline CDR1 SGHTA, CDR2 FQGNSA. Trimming pared 6 bases from V and 4 bases from J, leaving 15 bases between. CDR3 size: 14 residues.